This T cell receptor beta chain was identified in a study of blood T cells in healthy people across ages. Study-level findings and limits: A roughly linear fall in TCR beta diversity per million T cells was seen with increasing age. Whereas aged donors had fewer naive CD4+ cells, long-lived donors had more of them and higher diversity. CMV infection status of these donors was not known.

Germline loops: CDR1 MNHNY, CDR2 SVGAGI (reference sequence). Trimming cost V 5 bases and J 5 bases, with 12 bases left between them. The CDR3 spans 13 residues. PCR was performed a second time for about 6 to 12 cycles using a sample-barcoded 5' primer and a J-beta primer mix. Every cDNA was tagged by a template-switch adaptor with 12 random nucleotides. Via MiXCR, TCRdb re-called the 5' RACE reads, giving one row per CDR3 protein. The top ten hold 20% to 25% of the sample, which has some 920,000 distinct CDR3 sequences, roughly 50% seen once. A single count supports this clonotype. Its antigen is currently unknown.

The V call is TRBV6-6, the J call TRBJ1-2; D is unresolved. This TCR came from a woman between 55 and 75 years old in good health. The sequencing sample was made of blood. In DNA form, the CDR3 reads TGTGCCAGCAGTCGTTCCCTGGGGTATGGCTACACCTTC. Protein product: CASSRSLGYGYTF.